Given below is one T cell receptor beta chain in context. Profiling relied on immunoSEQ multiplex PCR, and the TCRdb table lists in-frame clones only, not all of them. The profile covers approximately 130,000 clones, with roughly 84% appearing a single time and approximately 3% taken by the ten largest. The sample belongs to a study of identifying expanded T cells in peripheral blood. V lost 4 bases to trimming and J lost 5 bases; unmatched junction nucleotides: 9. This CDR3 region has 16 residues. Per the germline V gene, CDR1 is SGHRS and CDR2 is YFSETQ. This clonotype originated in a person between 18 and 75 years old in good health. The chain combines TRBV5-1 with TRBJ1-5; 10 bases match TRBD1. What was sequenced was blood. The chain's CDR3 is CASSAIPGTGDQPQHF. The CDR3 DNA follows: TGCGCCAGCAGCGCGATTCCCGGGACAGGGGATCAGCCCCAGCATTTT.